The clone carrying this TCR beta chain has a handful of counts. The antigen is not known. The data stem from a study of post-analysis software for immune sequencing data. Study details: Patients with relapsing-remitting, secondary progressive and progressive-relapsing multiple sclerosis courses were all represented. Overall study findings and caveats: About 5 TRBV segments (TRBV5-6, TRBV5-1 and TRBV20-1 among them) occurred more frequently in patients than in controls. Multiple sclerosis patients showed significantly lower normalized Chao1 diversity than controls did.

With V trimmed by 4 bases and J by 4 bases, 6 bases remained unmatched. The CDR3 has 14 residues. The germline V gene encodes CDR1 SEHNR and CDR2 FQNEAQ (reference sequence). TCR beta libraries were prepared from cDNA with unique molecular identifiers. A single record per CDR3 protein comes from TCRdb applying MiXCR to the PCR reads. This repertoire shows 380,000 or so distinct CDR3 sequences, less than 35% found once; its top ten account for around an eighth. The clonotype comes from a girl aged 10-17 years with multiple sclerosis. The V gene is TRBV7-9, the J gene TRBJ2-5; 7 bases are a match to TRBD1. The sample taken for sequencing was blood. The CDR3 here is CASSSTTGRETQYF. Here the CDR3 DNA reads TGTGCCAGCAGCTCCACGACAGGGCGAGAGACCCAGTACTTC.